Below, one T cell receptor beta chain is given with its context. What it binds is unknown. Sequencing used immunoSEQ multiplex PCR; TCRdb keeps in-frame clones, though not all of them. The sample lists about 84,000 clones; 75% to 90% were seen once. All patients experienced relapse after autologous stem cell transplantation, and brentuximab vedotin exposure was variable. This entry comes from a study of PD-1 blockade in classical Hodgkin lymphoma. Findings and limits, study-wide: The authors have not defined what causes the repertoire differences, possibly disease activity or prior therapy. Healthy donors were reported to have higher baseline TCR diversity than newly diagnosed patients.

V was shortened by 8 bases and J by 6 bases, with 19 bases between the two germline ends. The germline CDR1 and CDR2 sequences are SGHNT and YENEEA. The CDR3 spans 14 residues. The clonotype originates from a human donor with classical Hodgkin lymphoma. This material consisted of peripheral blood mononuclear cells (PBMCs), taken at baseline. V usage is TRBV11-3 and J usage is TRBJ1-1; D is possibly TRBD1 (5 bases). The CDR3 sequence: CASAFREGLPEAFF. CDR3 nucleotides: TGTGCCAGCGCGTTCCGCGAGGGACTGCCTGAAGCTTTCTTT.